This TCR beta chain was found in a study of T cell changes during pregnancy in multiple sclerosis. Profiled with immunoSEQ multiplex PCR; TCRdb holds only in-frame clones, not every one. The profile shows nearly 110,000 clones, 75% to 95% of them singletons. The length of the CDR3 is 13 residues. The germline V gene encodes CDR1 MDHEN and CDR2 SYDVKM. Trimming removed 7 bases from V and 4 bases from J; junction bases left unmatched: 7. The sample in question was peripheral blood, obtained before pregnancy. The sequence was obtained from a female donor with multiple sclerosis, enrolled in a pregnancy study. The V call is TRBV28, the J call TRBJ2-7; 7 bases match TRBD1. The CDR3 is CASTEQGRYEQYF. Here the CDR3 DNA reads TGTGCCAGCACAGAACAGGGGAGATACGAGCAGTACTTC. Together with reference TRBV28 and TRBJ2-7, the CDR3 gives the full variable domain: DVKVTQSSRYLVKRTGEKVFLECVQDMDHENMFWYRQDPGLGLRLIYFSYDVKMKEKGDIPEGYSVSREKKERFSLILESASTNQTSMYLCASTEQGRYEQYFGPGTRLTVT.